This T cell receptor beta chain was captured in a study of blood T cell repertoires in COVID-19. Looking at the study overall: Acute and convalescent COVID-19 samples came from the United States, Italy and Spain.

The table came from immunoSEQ multiplex PCR; TCRdb's copy has only in-frame clones and leaves some out. The sample carries approximately 110,000 clones, approximately 85% recorded once. Germline CDR1 and CDR2: DFQATT and SNEGSKA (reference sequence). V gave up 3 bases and J gave up 4 bases; unmatched junction bases: 13. The CDR3 contains 17 residues. The source is a woman aged 55-70 years with COVID-19, enrolled during active disease. The chain has TRBV20-1 and TRBJ1-5, with 9 bases lining up with TRBD1. The specimen was peripheral blood. The DNA for the CDR3 is TGCAGTGCTAGTGGTGGGGAGGGACAGGGTAAGAATCAGCCCCAGCATTTT. Amino acids: CSASGGEGQGKNQPQHF.